The TCR beta chain described here comes from a study of T cell responses to AZD1222 COVID-19 vaccine. Study-level background: Analysis merged second doses at about 4 or about 12 weeks.

Study-wide results and limits: Clonal diversity was possibly underestimated; the donors were predominantly white British and more often female. Close to half of all spike-specific TCRs reportedly target regions of the variants that are unmutated. Mapped onto spike, vaccine-associated CD4 TCRs spanned it and were dominant at 160-218 and 743-854.

A remark on this clone: Antigen unknown.

The protocol was immunoSEQ multiplex PCR, while the TCRdb copy is restricted to in-frame clones and leaves out a portion. Of some 170,000 clones listed, 85% to 95% were seen once; the top ten hold 0.9%. Germline CDR1 and CDR2: MDHEN and SYDVKM. The CDR3 extends over 11 amino acids. This sequence joins TRBV28 and TRBJ1-2; D unresolved. This receptor was obtained from an adult in good health. Material: peripheral blood, obtained on day 0 of AZD1222 vaccination. CDR3 in amino acids: CAIRSQYGYTF. CDR3 bases: TGTGCGATCAGGTCTCAATATGGCTACACCTTC.